This record concerns one T cell receptor beta chain sequence. These data are taken from a study of technical replicates of blood from several donors. Profiled with immunoSEQ multiplex PCR; TCRdb holds only in-frame clones, not every one. The sample holds 80,000 to 95,000 clones, about 93% seen once. The germline V and J ends were trimmed by 5 bases and 4 bases, with 13 bases remaining between them. From germline, CDR1 is MGHRA and CDR2 YSYEKL. The CDR3 runs 14 residues. Sample: T cells isolated from PBMCs. The chain is built from TRBV4-1 and TRBJ2-3; D gene uncertain. This receptor was taken from a human donor in good health. CDR3 sequence (DNA): TGCGCCAGCAGCTCCCGCGGTGACGCAGATACGCAGTATTTT. Its protein is CASSSRGDADTQYF.